This TCR beta chain was profiled in a study of blood T cells in healthy people across ages. CDR3 length equals 13 residues. Trimming shortened V by 7 bases and J by 0 bases, and 12 bases separated the two germline ends. The V gene's germline CDR1 is DFQATT and CDR2 SNEGSKA (reference sequence). A second PCR, run for roughly 7 to 12 cycles, used a sample-barcoded 5' primer plus a J-beta primer mix. One entry per CDR3 protein, called by TCRdb with MiXCR from the 5' RACE reads. The sample carries hundreds of thousands of distinct CDR3 sequences, about 42% recorded once. This clonotype was counted ten times or more.

J is TRBJ1-1 and V is TRBV20-1, with D possibly TRBD1 on 6 matching bases. The source of this sequence is a man aged 55 to 69 in good health. The source material was blood. CDR3 in amino acids: CSVTRTVNTEAFF. CDR3 coding DNA: TGCAGTGTCACCAGGACAGTGAACACTGAAGCTTTCTTT.